These 32 T cell receptor beta chains were all obtained from the same sample, sequenced in a study of T cells after yellow fever vaccination (dated by TCRdb to the late 2010s). The intended sense of this specimen's treatment or condition label: live attenuated yellow fever vaccine strain. To prepare the library, 5' RACE was applied. The reads were generated on an Illumina HiSeq 2500. TCRdb took the public reads, trimmed them with fastp at Q25, ran MiXCR for clone calling and kept in-frame beta chains. Every distinct CDR3 protein forms one entry, paired with its most common genes and DNA. This sample lists some 160,000 distinct CDR3 sequences; around 7.2% were detected once. The ten largest clones capture approximately 2.4% of the sample. Material: CD4+ T cells sorted from PBMCs, obtained 5 to 6 days after the first yellow fever vaccination. The source is a man younger than 35 who received the YFV17D yellow fever vaccine.

This clonotype was observed a few times. The rearrangement links TRBV6-5 to TRBJ2-5; D may match TRBD1 or TRBD2 (5 bases each). CDR3 length: 15 residues. The germline gives CDR1 MNHEY, CDR2 SVGAGI. V lost 0 bases and J 5 bases, leaving 13 bases between the germline ends. The CDR3 loop reads CASSYSTRGWETQYF. The CDR3 DNA reads as TGTGCCAGCAGTTACTCGACGAGGGGCTGGGAGACCCAGTACTTC.

The V call is TRBV20-1, the J call TRBJ2-3; tentatively, D is TRBD1 (6 bases). From germline, CDR1 is DFQATT and CDR2 SNEGSKA (reference sequence). V was shortened by 7 bases and J by 6 bases, with 11 bases between the two germline ends. The CDR3 length is 11 residues. The CDR3 is CSGVGADTQYF. DNA of the CDR3: TGCAGTGGGGTGGGGGCGGATACGCAGTATTTT.

This clonotype was counted at least ten times. The rearrangement uses TRBV5-1 and TRBJ2-2; TRBD1 is a possible D gene (5 bases). The CDR3 sequence is 15 residues long. V gave up 0 bases and J gave up 6 bases, with 12 bases separating them. Germline V gene sequence: CDR1 SGHRS, CDR2 YFSETQ. Written as DNA, the CDR3 is TGCGCCAGCAGCTTGGCCAGGGTTCGAGCCGGGGAGCTGTTTTTT. It codes for CASSLARVRAGELFF.

The chain uses TRBV6-2 or TRBV6-3 and TRBJ2-7, with TRBD1 matching over 7 bases. Germline trimming cut 1 base from V and 3 bases from J; bases unmatched to any gene: 3. The CDR3 totals 14 residues. From germline, CDR1 is MNHEY and CDR2 SVGEGT. CDR3 protein: CASSYYTGVYEQYV. In DNA form, the CDR3 reads TGTGCCAGCAGTTACTATACAGGGGTCTACGAGCAGTACGTC.

This sequence joins TRBV12-3 or TRBV12-4 and TRBJ1-1; D is uncertain. The V gene lost 7 bases and the J gene lost 3 bases, with 15 bases spanning the gap. This CDR3 comprises 14 residues. CDR3 region: CASTLGGVHTEAFF. The CDR3 DNA reads as TGTGCCAGCACCCTCGGCGGGGTGCACACTGAAGCTTTCTTT.

This clonotype came up many times. The rearrangement uses TRBV5-1 and TRBJ1-1, with D unresolved. CDR1 is SGHRS, CDR2 YFSETQ, per germline. This CDR3 has 13 residues. V shed 2 bases and J shed 1 base, with 6 bases lying between them. CDR3 region: CASSFQANTEAFF. CDR3 DNA sequence: TGCGCCAGCAGCTTCCAGGCGAACACTGAAGCTTTCTTT.

Ten or more counts support this clonotype. The chain couples TRBV5-1 to TRBJ1-1, with D possibly TRBD1 on 6 matching bases. V was shortened by 4 bases and J by 11 bases, with 21 bases between the two germline ends. From germline, CDR1 is SGHRS and CDR2 YFSETQ. The CDR3 spans 14 residues. CDR3 region: CASSGRQARQRAFF. The DNA of the CDR3 is TGCGCCAGCAGCGGAAGACAGGCTCGGCAGAGGGCTTTCTTT.

V gene TRBV6-5 combines with J gene TRBJ2-1; 10 nucleotides match TRBD1. The CDR3 covers 15 residues. Germline V gene data show CDR1 as MNHEY and CDR2 as SVGAGI. V dropped 2 bases and J dropped 4; count of bases not matched to a gene: 2. The CDR3 nucleotides read TGTGCCAGCAGTTACACGGGACAGGGGTACAATGAGCAGTTCTTC. The encoded protein is CASSYTGQGYNEQFF.

This clonotype appeared a few times. The rearrangement links TRBV5-1 to TRBJ1-4; TRBD1 matches 7 bases. In germline, CDR1 is SGHRS, CDR2 YFSETQ. This CDR3 is built from 14 residues. V was clipped by 4 bases and J by 8 bases; unmatched bases: 8. Here the CDR3 DNA reads TGCGCCAGCAGCCGCAGACAGGGACAAGAAAAACTGTTTTTT. This codes for CASSRRQGQEKLFF.

This clonotype was picked up a small number of times. This chain's CDR3 is CASSWGLAGDLGNEQFF. CDR3 in DNA: TGCGCCAGCAGCTGGGGACTAGCGGGGGACTTGGGGAATGAGCAGTTCTTC. The chain recombines TRBV5-1 with TRBJ2-1; TRBD2 aligns across 14 bases. The CDR3 has 17 amino acids. Germline assignment: CDR1 SGHRS and CDR2 YFSETQ. V was clipped by 3 bases and J by 7 bases; unmatched bases: 9.

This clonotype was seen repeatedly, ten times or more. The rearrangement links TRBV12-3 or TRBV12-4 to TRBJ2-3; 7 bases are a match to TRBD2. The CDR3 contains 14 residues. V gave up 5 bases and J gave up 2 bases; unmatched junction bases: 4. In nucleotides, the CDR3 is TGTGCCAGCAGTCCCGGGGGGTACACAGATACGCAGTATTTT. The encoded protein is CASSPGGYTDTQYF.

There are a few counts of this clonotype. The chain joins TRBV6-5 to TRBJ2-1; TRBD2 matches at 7 bases. The V gene's germline CDR1 is MNHEY and CDR2 SVGAGI. Losses at the gene ends were 2 bases for V and 7 bases for J; bases not matched to a gene: 8. The CDR3 runs to 15 residues. The CDR3 DNA is TGTGCCAGCAGTTACAATCGCGGGGGTGGGAATGAGCAGTTCTTC. Protein sequence: CASSYNRGGGNEQFF.

This clonotype was found many times. This chain uses TRBV10-3 with TRBJ2-1; possible D gene TRBD2, 6 bases. Germline lookup yields CDR1 ENHRY and CDR2 SYGVKD. Trimming left V 3 bases short and J 5 bases short, with 8 bases between. The CDR3 contains 13 residues. CDR3 nucleotide sequence: TGTGCCATCAGTGAAGGAGGGGACAATGAGCAGTTCTTC. Encoded protein: CAISEGGDNEQFF.

This clonotype was seen repeatedly, ten times or more. V usage is TRBV12-3 or TRBV12-4 and J usage is TRBJ1-5; D is ambiguous. This CDR3 contains 14 residues. V was pared by 6 bases and J by 3 bases, with 12 bases between. The CDR3: CASSLSGFNQPQHF. CDR3 sequence (DNA): TGTGCCAGCAGCTTGTCAGGCTTCAATCAGCCCCAGCATTTT.

This clonotype was recorded a few times. The gene calls are TRBV10-3 and TRBJ1-5; no definite D call. The CDR3 runs 13 residues. V was trimmed by 10 bases and J by 4 bases, leaving 14 bases between them. CDR1 and CDR2 from the germline V gene are ENHRY and SYGVKD. The CDR3 DNA reads TGTGCCACCTCCTATGAATTTAATCAGCCCCAGCATTTT. Translating gives CATSYEFNQPQHF.

This clonotype occurred many times. The J gene is TRBJ2-2, the V gene TRBV7-7; D remains unclear. CDR3 size: 12 residues. Trimming pared 1 base from V and 6 bases from J, leaving 3 bases between. CDR1 is SSHAT, CDR2 FNYEAQ, per germline (reference sequence). The CDR3: CASSLVSGELFF. DNA for the CDR3: TGTGCCAGCAGCTTAGTTTCCGGGGAGCTGTTTTTT.

Ten or more counts support this clonotype. The chain employs TRBV29-1 and TRBJ1-2; tentatively, D is TRBD1 (5 bases). Germline values: CDR1 SQVTM, CDR2 ANQGSEA. The CDR3 is 15 residues long. V was shortened by 5 bases and J by 3 bases, with 19 bases between the two germline ends. The CDR3 DNA sequence: TGCAGCGTTCCAGGGCAGTCGGATCCTTACTATGGCTACACCTTC. This sequence encodes CSVPGQSDPYYGYTF.

The genes are TRBV5-6 and TRBJ2-3, with D maybe TRBD2 (5 bases). Germline CDR1 reads SGHDT; CDR2 reads YYEEEE. This CDR3 has 17 residues. V was clipped by 9 bases and J by 2 bases, with 25 bases between them. The CDR3, as DNA: TGTGCCATGGGCCCCGGGATGAGTACCGTTTTCACAGATACGCAGTATTTT. This gives the protein CAMGPGMSTVFTDTQYF.

This clonotype has a count of ten or more. The chain uses TRBV5-1 and TRBJ2-1; 8 bases are a match to TRBD1. The V and J ends lost 2 bases and 5 bases, in that order; junction bases with no gene match: 3. The CDR3 runs to 14 residues. From germline, CDR1 is SGHRS and CDR2 YFSETQ. The CDR3 spells CASSLLGQDNEQFF. CDR3 nucleotides: TGCGCCAGCAGCTTATTGGGACAGGACAATGAGCAGTTCTTC.

The sample holds a few counts of this clonotype. The V call is TRBV27, the J call TRBJ2-5; possible D gene TRBD1, 5 bases. CDR1 MNHEY and CDR2 SMNVEV come from the germline V gene (reference sequence). This CDR3 comprises 15 residues. V was trimmed by 8 bases and J by 5 bases, leaving 21 bases between them. This CDR3 is CASGYLGSSGETQYF. For the CDR3, the DNA is TGTGCCAGCGGCTACCTCGGGTCCTCAGGGGAGACCCAGTACTTC.

The sample holds a few counts of this clonotype. The chain recombines TRBV28 with TRBJ2-5, with 8 positions matching TRBD2. Germline CDR1 reads MDHEN; CDR2 reads SYDVKM. The V segment lost 7 bases and the J segment 4 bases; nucleotides outside the gene matches: 5. This CDR3 contains 13 residues. CDR3 sequence: CASTLSGGETQYF. CDR3 nucleotide sequence: TGTGCCAGCACCCTCAGCGGGGGAGAGACCCAGTACTTC.

This clonotype showed up many times. The gene calls are TRBV6-2 or TRBV6-3 and TRBJ1-2; TRBD1 might be the D (5 bases). V gave up 7 bases and J gave up 7 bases, with 13 bases separating them. CDR1 is MNHEY, CDR2 SVGEGT, per germline. CDR3 length: 12 amino acids. The CDR3 nucleotides read TGTGCCAGCAATACAGGATCATCTGGCTACACCTTC. Translating it yields CASNTGSSGYTF.

This clonotype was counted between two and nine times. The CDR3 loop reads CAGKRGGNQPQHF. The CDR3 coding sequence is TGTGCCGGCAAGAGGGGTGGCAATCAGCCCCAGCATTTT. The chain combines TRBV28 with TRBJ1-5; TRBD1 is a possible D gene (5 bases). V lost 11 bases to trimming and J lost 2 bases, with 13 bases between them. Looked up from germline, CDR1 is MDHEN and CDR2 is SYDVKM. This CDR3 is 13 amino acids long.

This clonotype occurred many times. This chain connects TRBV5-8 to TRBJ1-2; D remains unclear. This CDR3 has 14 residues. Trimming took off 2 bases at V and 4 bases at J, with 12 bases between the two ends. Per germline, CDR1 SGHTS and CDR2 YDEGEE. CDR3 protein: CASSLWRRGYGYTF. The CDR3 coding sequence is TGTGCCAGCAGCTTATGGCGGCGGGGCTATGGCTACACCTTC.

This clonotype was counted at least ten times. CDR3 in DNA: TGTGCCAGCTCACCAGGTCCGGGGAGCAATCAGCCCCAGCATTTT. This codes for CASSPGPGSNQPQHF. The chain recombines TRBV18 with TRBJ1-5; D unresolved. Between the trimmed V and J ends, which lost 2 bases and 1 base, there was a span of 9 bases. CDR1 and CDR2 (germline): KGHSH, LQKENI. There are 15 residues in the CDR3.

At least ten counts were recorded for this clonotype. The chain employs TRBV12-3 or TRBV12-4 and TRBJ2-1; 12 bases are a match to TRBD2. This CDR3 region has 16 residues. With V trimmed by 5 bases and J by 3 bases, 5 bases remained unmatched. CDR3 nucleotides: TGTGCCAGCAGTAGGACTAGCGGGGATTTCTACAATGAGCAGTTCTTC. Its protein product is CASSRTSGDFYNEQFF.

The J gene is TRBJ1-5, the V gene TRBV2; D ambiguous. CDR3 length: 14 amino acids. Per germline, CDR1 SNHLY and CDR2 FYNNEI. Trimming took 8 bases from V and 7 from J, leaving 18 bases between them. The CDR3 DNA is TGTGCCAGCGGGCGGACGGGAAACAGACAGCCCCAGCATTTT. Translated: CASGRTGNRQPQHF.

This clonotype was seen many times. V and J are TRBV6-5 and TRBJ2-2, with 12 nucleotides matching TRBD2. Germline-derived CDR1 and CDR2 are MNHEY and SVGAGI. The CDR3 spans 18 residues. J was trimmed by 0 bases and V by 5 bases; bases with no gene match: 7. CDR3 sequence reads: CASSLLPSGGANTGELFF. The DNA for the CDR3 is TGTGCCAGCAGTCTCCTCCCTAGCGGGGGGGCGAACACCGGGGAGCTGTTTTTT.

The CDR3, as DNA: TGTGCCAGCAGCCCACCAGGGACTAGCGGGGTATTGTACGAGCAGTACGTC. It is translated as CASSPPGTSGVLYEQYV. This chain connects TRBV5-6 to TRBJ2-7; 13 bases map to TRBD2. V was pared by 4 bases and J by 4 bases, with 11 bases of the junction left unmatched. This CDR3 is 17 amino acids long. Germline V gene sequence: CDR1 SGHDT, CDR2 YYEEEE.

This clonotype was found many times. The V and J genes are TRBV4-2 and TRBJ2-2; no definite D call. CDR1 LGHNA and CDR2 YNFKEQ come from the germline V gene. Trimming pared 0 bases from V and 6 bases from J, leaving 8 bases between. CDR3 length equals 14 residues. CDR3 region: CASSQDRIAGELFF. DNA for the CDR3: TGTGCCAGCAGCCAAGACAGGATTGCCGGGGAGCTGTTTTTT.

Many counts were recorded for this clonotype. The chain is built from TRBV7-8 and TRBJ2-2, with D possibly being TRBD1 (5 bases). CDR3 size: 17 residues. Germline CDR1 and CDR2: SGHVS and FQNEAQ. Trimming pared 3 bases from V and 0 bases from J, leaving 14 bases between. Here the CDR3 DNA reads TGTGCCAGCAGCTTGGTCAGGGTACTTACGAACACCGGGGAGCTGTTTTTT. Protein: CASSLVRVLTNTGELFF.

This clonotype has more than one count but fewer than ten. The chain uses TRBV5-8 and TRBJ1-1, with D perhaps matching TRBD1 (6 bases). CDR1 is SGHTS and CDR2 is YDEGEE in the germline V gene. V was shortened by 3 bases and J by 4 bases, with 16 bases between the two germline ends. The CDR3 extends over 15 amino acids. The CDR3 loop reads CASSWGGGQGTEAFF. CDR3 coding DNA: TGTGCCAGCAGCTGGGGGGGGGGCCAGGGCACTGAAGCTTTCTTT.